The 8 T cell receptor beta chains below were found in one sample sequenced in a study of T cell responses to AZD1222 COVID-19 vaccine. Generated by immunoSEQ multiplex PCR, the TCRdb table keeps only in-frame clones and is missing some. The sample records 150,000 to 180,000 clones, about 86% being singletons. Source: peripheral blood, taken on day 0 of MenACWY control vaccination. These TCRs come from an adult in good health.

The rearrangement links TRBV3-1 (or the pseudogene TRBV3-2) to TRBJ1-4, with a possible D match to TRBD1 (6 bases). From germline, CDR1 is LGHDT and CDR2 YNNKEL (reference sequence). This CDR3 comprises 19 residues. V lost 8 bases and J 2 bases, leaving 27 bases between the germline ends. The DNA of the CDR3 is TGTGCCAGCGGCCTACTGGTCGGGGGCGCCGCAACTACTAATGAAAAACTGTTTTTT. Translation: CASGLLVGGAATTNEKLFF.

This clone came up once. The chain uses TRBV28 and TRBJ2-7; tentative D call: TRBD2 (6 bases). From germline, CDR1 is MDHEN and CDR2 SYDVKM. This CDR3 comprises 14 residues. V lost 7 bases and J lost 2, with 15 bases in between. As DNA, the CDR3 is TGTGCCAGCAAAGGGGTAGCGGAAACCTACGAGCAGTACTTC. Protein sequence: CASKGVAETYEQYF. The full variable domain, rest sourced from reference TRBV28 and TRBJ2-7, is DVKVTQSSRYLVKRTGEKVFLECVQDMDHENMFWYRQDPGLGLRLIYFSYDVKMKEKGDIPEGYSVSREKKERFSLILESASTNQTSMYLCASKGVAETYEQYFGPGTRLTVT.

The rearrangement links TRBV11-3 to TRBJ2-5, with 10 bases aligning to TRBD2. Germline V lookup: CDR1 SGHNT, CDR2 YENEEA. V was clipped by 3 bases and J by 1 base; unmatched bases: 2. The CDR3 covers 15 residues. The CDR3 sequence: CASSFSGRAQETQYF. The CDR3 coding sequence is TGTGCCAGCAGCTTCAGCGGGAGGGCCCAAGAGACCCAGTACTTC.

The chain uses TRBV19 and TRBJ1-6, with 7 bases matching TRBD1. The length of the CDR3 is 13 residues. V trimming: 6 bases; J trimming: 10 bases; junction bases outside the gene matches: 6. CDR1 and CDR2 from the germline V gene are LNHDA and SQIVND (reference sequence). The CDR3 nucleotides are TGTGCCAGTAGCGACAGGGCGGAATCACCCCTCCACTTT. It encodes CASSDRAESPLHF.

The chain couples TRBV7-9 to TRBJ2-1; 8 nucleotides match TRBD1. Germline CDR1 and CDR2: SEHNR and FQNEAQ (reference sequence). The CDR3 is 14 amino acids. The junction had 6 bases not matched to a gene; V was cut back by 7 bases and J by 4 bases. The CDR3 sequence is CASTRDRTYNEQFF. The CDR3 nucleotides are TGTGCCAGCACCCGGGACAGGACTTACAATGAGCAGTTCTTC.

The J gene is TRBJ2-7, the V gene TRBV7-8; 7 positions match TRBD1. The CDR3 length is 16 residues. V dropped 7 bases and J dropped 0; count of bases not matched to a gene: 12. Germline loops: CDR1 SGHVS, CDR2 FQNEAQ. The CDR3 sequence is CASTPRSQGVSYEQYF. CDR3 DNA sequence: TGTGCCAGCACTCCCAGGAGTCAGGGGGTCTCCTACGAGCAGTACTTC.

The table lists this clone with a count of one. J is TRBJ1-2 and V is TRBV7-8; no clear D gene. The CDR3 is 15 amino acids. Trimming took 4 bases from V and 4 from J, leaving 16 bases between them. CDR1 SGHVS and CDR2 FQNEAQ come from the germline V gene. The CDR3 sequence: CASSYYLTPRYGYTF. The CDR3 nucleotides read TGTGCCAGCAGCTACTACTTGACACCGCGCTATGGCTACACCTTC. Full variable domain (rest looked up from reference TRBV7-8 and TRBJ1-2): GAGVSQSPRYKVAKRGQDVALRCDPISGHVSLFWYQQALGQGPEFLTYFQNEAQLDKSGLPSDRFFAERPEGSVSTLKIQRTQQEDSAVYLCASSYYLTPRYGYTFGSGTRLTVV.

The V call is TRBV12-3 or TRBV12-4, the J call TRBJ2-1, with unresolved D. V lost 6 bases and J lost 1, with 7 bases in between. The CDR3 is 13 amino acids. CDR3 DNA sequence: TGTGCCAGCAGATTCCTTTCCTACAATGAGCAGTTCTTC. Its translation is CASRFLSYNEQFF.